Listed below are T cell receptor beta chains from one sample, sequenced in a study of human T cells and chemical hapten exposure. Each CDR3 protein gets one entry after TCRdb re-called the RACE reads with MiXCR. The sample has just over 350,000 distinct CDR3 sequences; just under 6.5% are singletons. Sample: whole blood, taken in connection with sensitization to the hapten diphenylcyclopropenone (DPC). Every receptor here comes from a woman aged 18-29 years with alopecia areata. Some clones in this sample may be carry-over from other donors' samples. CDR3s include the opening cysteine and the closing phenylalanine or tryptophan. The D gene is left open where the match is weak. The listing skips clone size in some rows; elsewhere it reads once, few, many or a size class.

TRBD1	few	TRBV3-1	TRBJ2-2	TGTGCCAGCAGCCAAGCCGACAGGGGAGGCACCGGGGAGCTGTTTTTT	CASSQADRGGTGELFF
-	few	TRBV6-1	TRBJ2-7	TGTGCCAGCACCTGGGACGTATCCTACGAGCAGTACTTC	CASTWDVSYEQYF
-	-	TRBV12-3/TRBV12-4	TRBJ2-1	TGTGCCAGCAGTACCCCCGGGTCCTACAATGAGCAGTTCTTC	CASSTPGSYNEQFF
-	many	TRBV7-9	TRBJ1-1	TGTGCCAGCAGCTTAGTGAAAGGCCAGGGCCTGAACACTGAAGCTTTCTTT	CASSLVKGQGLNTEAFF
-	many	TRBV28	TRBJ1-2	TGTGCCAGCAGCCCCGGGCAGGAGATTAACTATGGCTACACCTTC	CASSPGQEINYGYTF
-	-	TRBV5-1	TRBJ2-5	TGCGCCAGCAGCTTAAATGGACGGAAGGAAGAGACCCAGTACTTC	CASSLNGRKEETQYF
TRBD1	-	TRBV20-1	TRBJ2-3	TGCAGTGCTAGAGGGGGGACAGGGTCAGATACGCAGTATTTT	CSARGGTGSDTQYF
-	few	TRBV12-3/TRBV12-4	TRBJ1-5	TGTGCCAGCAGTTTATCCCCCCGCAATCAGCCCCAGCATTTT	CASSLSPRNQPQHF
-	once	TRBV24-1	TRBJ1-4	TGTGCCACGATGGGACATGATGAAAAACTGTTTTTT	CATMGHDEKLFF
-	many	TRBV21-1	TRBJ2-3	TGTGCCAGCAGCACCGGAAGACTAGCAGATACGCAGTATTTT	CASSTGRLADTQYF
TRBD2	many	TRBV6-5	TRBJ2-6	TGTGCCGGCGGGAGAGCTGGGGCCAACGTCCTGACTTTC	CAGGRAGANVLTF
TRBD1	-	TRBV6-6	TRBJ2-5	TGTGCCAGCAGTTACTCGGGGCAGGGGGTAGGAGAGACCCAGTACTTC	CASSYSGQGVGETQYF
-	-	TRBV27	TRBJ1-3	TGTGCCAGCAGTTTAGACAGACGCTCTGGAAACACCATATATTTT	CASSLDRRSGNTIYF
-	many	TRBV7-8	TRBJ2-2	TGTGCCAGCAGCCCCGAGAGGAACACCGGGGAGCTGTTTTTT	CASSPERNTGELFF
-	few	TRBV20-1	TRBJ2-5	TGCAGTGCTAAACCGAGATGGGAAGAGACCCAGTACTTC	CSAKPRWEETQYF
-	-	TRBV6-1	TRBJ1-3	TGTGCCACAGGATGGGGGGCCGGAGGAAACACCATATATTTT	CATGWGAGGNTIYF
TRBD1	many	TRBV7-2	TRBJ1-5	TGTGCCAGCAGCTCCGACAGGGTCAATCAGCCCCAGCATTTT	CASSSDRVNQPQHF
TRBD1	-	TRBV29-1	TRBJ2-3	TGCAGCGTTGATTACGGACAGGTAACAGATACGCAGTATTTT	CSVDYGQVTDTQYF